The clone carrying this T cell receptor beta chain was seen at least ten times. Its antigen is as yet unknown. Trimming took 8 bases from V and 1 from J, leaving 11 bases between them. The germline V gene has CDR1 KGHSH and CDR2 LQKENI. This CDR3 spans 13 amino acids. The sample is drawn from a study of response to subunit inactivated influenza vaccine. General study findings and limits: The authors put forward the suggestion that each seasonal influenza vaccination may bring in only a limited number of new T cells.

TCRdb analysed the RT-PCR reads with MiXCR anew, one entry per CDR3 protein. The sample includes approximately 520,000 distinct CDR3 sequences, 15% to 20% seen only once; the top ten take roughly 3.1%. The specimen comprised CD4+ T cells sorted from PBMCs, sampled less than 30 months after vaccination. This clonotype originated in a man aged 50 to 75 who received an inactivated influenza vaccine. This chain links TRBV18 with TRBJ1-1, with a possible D match to TRBD1 (5 bases). CDR3 sequence: CASSPGTNTEAFF. Written as DNA, the CDR3 is TGTGCCAGCAGCCCGGGGACGAACACTGAAGCTTTCTTT.